This T cell receptor beta chain was recovered during a study of blood T cell repertoires in COVID-19. The overall study: From T cells, B-cell-depleted T cells, or PBMCs came the material, which was cDNA or gDNA.

V lost 0 bases and J lost 2; bases outside the gene matches: 5. Germline V gene data show CDR1 as LGHDT and CDR2 as YNNKEL (reference sequence). The CDR3 runs to 17 residues. The repertoire was sequenced with immunoSEQ multiplex PCR; TCRdb's copy has only in-frame clones and lacks some. Here the sample spans under 300,000 clones, about nine tenths being singletons. The origin of this receptor is a woman between 40 and 50 years old with acute or convalescent COVID-19. This rearrangement joins TRBV3-1 (or the pseudogene TRBV3-2) to TRBJ2-3; 10 bases line up with TRBD2. Sequenced input: peripheral blood. CDR3 bases: TGTGCCAGCAGCCAAGAGCTAGCGGGGGTTAACACAGATACGCAGTATTTT. Protein sequence: CASSQELAGVNTDTQYF.